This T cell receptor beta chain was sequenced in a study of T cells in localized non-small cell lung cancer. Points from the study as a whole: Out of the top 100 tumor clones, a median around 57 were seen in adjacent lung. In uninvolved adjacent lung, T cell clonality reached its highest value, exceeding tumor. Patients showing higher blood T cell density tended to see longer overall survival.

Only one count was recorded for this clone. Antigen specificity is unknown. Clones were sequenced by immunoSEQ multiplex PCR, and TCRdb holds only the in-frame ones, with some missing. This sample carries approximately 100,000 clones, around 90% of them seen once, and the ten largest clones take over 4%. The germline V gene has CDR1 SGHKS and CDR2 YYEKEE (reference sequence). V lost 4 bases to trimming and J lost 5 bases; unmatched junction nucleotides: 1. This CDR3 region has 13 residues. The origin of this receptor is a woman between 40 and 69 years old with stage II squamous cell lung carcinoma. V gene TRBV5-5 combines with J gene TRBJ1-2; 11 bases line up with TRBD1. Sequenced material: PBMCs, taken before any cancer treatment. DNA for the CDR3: TGTGCCAGCAGCCGGGACAGGGGGTATGGCTACACCTTC. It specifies CASSRDRGYGYTF. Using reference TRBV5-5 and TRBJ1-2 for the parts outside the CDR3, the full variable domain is DAGVTQSPTHLIKTRGQQVTLRCSPISGHKSVSWYQQVLGQGPQFIFQYYEKEERGRGNFPDRFSARQFPNYSSELNVNALLLGDSALYLCASSRDRGYGYTFGSGTRLTVV.